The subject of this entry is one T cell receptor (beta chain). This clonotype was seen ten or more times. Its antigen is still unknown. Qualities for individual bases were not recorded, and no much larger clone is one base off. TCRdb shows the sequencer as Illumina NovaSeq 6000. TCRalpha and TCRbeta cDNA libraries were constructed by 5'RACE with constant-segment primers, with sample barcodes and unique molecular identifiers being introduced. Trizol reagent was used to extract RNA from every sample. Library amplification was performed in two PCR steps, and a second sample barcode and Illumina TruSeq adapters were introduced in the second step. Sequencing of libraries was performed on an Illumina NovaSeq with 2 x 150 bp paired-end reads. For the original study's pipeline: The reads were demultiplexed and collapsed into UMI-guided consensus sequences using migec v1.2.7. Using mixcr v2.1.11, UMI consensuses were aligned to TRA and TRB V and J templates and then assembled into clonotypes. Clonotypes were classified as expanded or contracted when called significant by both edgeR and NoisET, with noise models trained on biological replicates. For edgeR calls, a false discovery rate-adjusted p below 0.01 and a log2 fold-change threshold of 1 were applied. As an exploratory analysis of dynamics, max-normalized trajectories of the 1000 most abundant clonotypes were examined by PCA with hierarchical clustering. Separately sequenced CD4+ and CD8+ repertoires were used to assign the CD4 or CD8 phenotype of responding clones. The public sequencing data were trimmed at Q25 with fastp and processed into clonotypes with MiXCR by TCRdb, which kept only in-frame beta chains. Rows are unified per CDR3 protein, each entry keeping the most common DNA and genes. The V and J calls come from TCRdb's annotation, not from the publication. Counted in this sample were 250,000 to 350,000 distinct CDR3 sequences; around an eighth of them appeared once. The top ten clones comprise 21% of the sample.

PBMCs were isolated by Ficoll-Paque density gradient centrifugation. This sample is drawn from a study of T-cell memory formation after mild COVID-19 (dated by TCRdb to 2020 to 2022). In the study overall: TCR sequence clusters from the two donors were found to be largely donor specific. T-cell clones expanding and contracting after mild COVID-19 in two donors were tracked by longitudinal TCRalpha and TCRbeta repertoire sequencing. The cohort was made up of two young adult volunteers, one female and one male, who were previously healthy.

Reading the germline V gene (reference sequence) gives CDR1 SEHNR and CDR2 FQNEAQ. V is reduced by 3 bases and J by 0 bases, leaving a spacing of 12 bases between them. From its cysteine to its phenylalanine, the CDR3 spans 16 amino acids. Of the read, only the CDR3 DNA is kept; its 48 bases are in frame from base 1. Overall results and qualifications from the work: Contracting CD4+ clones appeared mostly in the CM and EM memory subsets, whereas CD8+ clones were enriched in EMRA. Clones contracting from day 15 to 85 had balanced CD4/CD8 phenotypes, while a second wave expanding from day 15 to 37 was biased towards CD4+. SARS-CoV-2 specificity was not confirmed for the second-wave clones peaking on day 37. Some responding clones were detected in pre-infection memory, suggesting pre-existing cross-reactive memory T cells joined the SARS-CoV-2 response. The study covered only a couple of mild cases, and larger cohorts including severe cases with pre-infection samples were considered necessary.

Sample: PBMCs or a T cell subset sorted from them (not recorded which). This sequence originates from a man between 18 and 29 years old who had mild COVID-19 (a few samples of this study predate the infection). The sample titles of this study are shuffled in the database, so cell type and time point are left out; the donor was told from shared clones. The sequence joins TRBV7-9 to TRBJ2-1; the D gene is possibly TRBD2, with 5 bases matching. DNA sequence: TGTGCCAGCAGCTTTGGACTGCCTAGCTCCTACAATGAGCAGTTCTTC. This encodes CASSFGLPSSYNEQFF. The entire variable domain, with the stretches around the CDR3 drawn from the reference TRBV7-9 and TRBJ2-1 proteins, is DTGVSQNPRHKITKRGQNVTFRCDPISEHNRLYWYRQTLGQGPEFLTYFQNEAQLEKSRLLSDRFSAERPKGSFSTLEIQRTEQGDSAMYLCASSFGLPSSYNEQFFGPGTRLTVL.